This TCR beta chain was identified in a study of T cells in narcolepsy. The CDR3 loop spans 16 amino acids. Trimming left V 10 bases short and J 2 bases short, with 23 bases between. Looked up from germline, CDR1 is MNHNY and CDR2 is SVGAGI (reference sequence). The method was immunoSEQ multiplex PCR; TCRdb's version includes in-frame clones alone and lacks a portion of them. The sample records about 15,000 clones, less than 90% being singletons. Sequencing was performed on memory (CD45RA-) CD4+ T cells from blood. The clonotype comes from a human donor in good health. V gene TRBV6-6 combines with J gene TRBJ2-5; D may be TRBD2 (7 bases). The CDR3 sequence: CATLSRGARRQETQYF. CDR3 nucleotides: TGTGCCACCCTATCTCGGGGGGCGAGAAGGCAAGAGACCCAGTACTTC.